These 5 T cell receptor beta chains share one sample of origin, sequenced in a study of blood T cell repertoires in COVID-19. Profiling relied on immunoSEQ multiplex PCR, and the TCRdb table lists in-frame clones only, not all of them. The sample lists about 37,000 clones; about nine tenths were seen once. The specimen sequenced was peripheral blood. The receptors shown here come from a human donor in a cohort sampled during active COVID-19.

This chain joins TRBV5-1 and TRBJ2-1, with D possibly TRBD1 on 6 matching bases. This CDR3 region has 13 residues. Germline CDR1 reads SGHRS; CDR2 reads YFSETQ. The germline V and J ends were trimmed by 5 bases and 10 bases, with 16 bases remaining between them. The CDR3 nucleotides are TGCGCCAGCAGTTTCACAGGGTATTGGGAGCAGTTCTTC. This codes for CASSFTGYWEQFF.

The chain employs TRBV7-2 and TRBJ2-7; 7 bases fit TRBD1. Germline trimming cut 3 bases from V and 6 bases from J; bases unmatched to any gene: 5. The CDR3 spans 13 residues. The germline V gene has CDR1 SGHTA and CDR2 FQGNSA. CDR3 loop: CASSLTGKGEQYF. As DNA, the CDR3 is TGTGCCAGCAGCTTGACAGGGAAAGGCGAGCAGTACTTC.

CDR3 sequence reads: CASSLGLRDRGRETQYF. The CDR3 region has the DNA TGCGCCAGCAGCTTGGGTCTCCGGGACAGGGGGCGAGAGACCCAGTACTTC. J is TRBJ2-5 and V is TRBV5-1; TRBD1 agrees at 12 bases. The germline CDR1 and CDR2 sequences are SGHRS and YFSETQ. CDR3 size: 17 residues. V lost 0 bases, J lost 4 bases, and 7 bases stayed unmatched.

This chain connects TRBV18 to TRBJ2-1; 14 bases are shared with TRBD2. With 3 bases clipped from V and 9 bases from J, the junction kept 4 bases outside the gene matches. CDR1 KGHSH and CDR2 LQKENI come from the germline V gene. The CDR3 is made up of 15 amino acids. As DNA, the CDR3 is TGTGCCAGCTCACCGGGACTAGCGGGAGATCGTGAGCAGTTCTTC. Amino acid sequence: CASSPGLAGDREQFF.

The chain recombines TRBV28 with TRBJ1-2; 7 bases are a match to TRBD1. The CDR3 is 15 residues long. Germline CDR1 MDHEN, CDR2 SYDVKM. J lost 5 bases, V lost 6 bases, and 12 bases had no gene match. CDR3 nucleotide sequence: TGTGCCAGCAGGCCTCGGGACAGCTCAGCTTATGGCTACACCTTC. Translating gives CASRPRDSSAYGYTF.